This T cell receptor (beta chain) is drawn from a study of T-cell memory formation after mild COVID-19. The study's findings and limits: Clones contracting over day 15 to 85 were CD4/CD8 balanced, with later expanders leaning CD4+. Of the contracting clones, CD4+ ones lay mainly in CM and EM, and CD8+ ones in EMRA. Memory from before infection featured some responding clones, which suggests cross-reactive memory joined.

Germline CDR1 and CDR2: MGHRA and YSYEKL. V lost 1 base and J 6 bases, leaving 12 bases between the germline ends. The CDR3 has 15 residues. TCRalpha and TCRbeta libraries used 5'RACE with constant-segment primers and UMIs. TCRdb re-called the 5' RACE reads through MiXCR, storing one row per CDR3 protein. The sample shows under 550,000 distinct CDR3 sequences, 15% to 20% of them seen only once. This clonotype was observed a handful of times. What it recognizes is unknown. The receptor was isolated from a man between 18 and 29 years old who had mild COVID-19 (a few samples of this study predate the infection). Cell type and time point are not known. This rearrangement joins TRBV4-1 to TRBJ2-2; tentatively, D is TRBD2 (6 bases). Sequenced: PBMCs or a T cell subset sorted from them (not recorded which). CDR3 amino acids: CASSQGVGGAGELFF. The CDR3 DNA is TGCGCCAGCAGCCAAGGGGTGGGGGGAGCCGGGGAGCTGTTTTTT.